The 27 T cell receptor beta chains below all came from one sample that was sequenced in a study of cytotoxic CD8 clonotypes in ibrutinib-treated CLL. Clones were read by immunoSEQ multiplex PCR, and TCRdb kept only the in-frame ones, dropping some. The data contain roughly 13,000 clones, approximately 52% of them singletons. Specimen: PBMCs, collected at a 24-month disease-progression time point, from a patient treated with ibrutinib. The receptors were gathered from a human donor with chronic lymphocytic leukemia.

The rearrangement uses TRBV19 and TRBJ1-3; 9 bases map to TRBD1. Losses at the gene ends were 2 bases for V and 0 bases for J; bases not matched to a gene: 14. From germline, CDR1 is LNHDA and CDR2 SQIVND (reference sequence). This CDR3 is 20 amino acids long. The CDR3 is CASSILAGTGPFLSGNTIYF. CDR3 nucleotides: TGTGCCAGTAGTATATTGGCCGGGACAGGGCCCTTCCTCTCTGGAAACACCATATATTTT. Drawing the rest from reference TRBV19 and TRBJ1-3, the complete variable domain is DGGITQSPKYLFRKEGQNVTLSCEQNLNHDAMYWYRQDPGQGLRLIYYSQIVNDFQKGDIAEGYSVSREKKESFPLTVTSAQKNPTAFYLCASSILAGTGPFLSGNTIYFGEGSWLTVV.

The V and J genes are TRBV7-6 and TRBJ2-3; 13 nucleotides line up with TRBD2. Germline V gene data show CDR1 as SGHVS and CDR2 as FNYEAQ. Germline trimming cut 4 bases from V and 5 bases from J; bases unmatched to any gene: 15. This CDR3 has 19 residues. Here the CDR3 DNA reads TGTGCCAGCAGCTCAGGACTAGCGGGGGACTTCCGAACAGGAGATACGCAGTATTTT. Translating it yields CASSSGLAGDFRTGDTQYF.

The gene calls are TRBV7-8 and TRBJ2-2; TRBD2 matches 8 bases. After removal of 5 bases from V and 5 bases from J, the junction contained 7 bases not matched to a gene. Germline CDR1 reads SGHVS; CDR2 reads FQNEAQ. The CDR3 length is 15 residues. In DNA form, the CDR3 reads TGTGCCAGCAGCCCGGGACTAGATAGGACCGGGGAGCTGTTTTTT. Its protein is CASSPGLDRTGELFF. Supplemented by reference TRBV7-8 and TRBJ2-2, the full variable domain reads GAGVSQSPRYKVAKRGQDVALRCDPISGHVSLFWYQQALGQGPEFLTYFQNEAQLDKSGLPSDRFFAERPEGSVSTLKIQRTQQEDSAVYLCASSPGLDRTGELFFGEGSRLTVL.

Of note for this clone: At one of its ends the junction is not consistent with the germline gene, which may arise from a read error. V is TRBV7-7 and J is TRBJ2-5, with D unclear. CDR3 length equals 14 residues. The germline V gene encodes CDR1 SSHAT and CDR2 FNYEAQ (reference sequence). CDR3 DNA: TGTGCTAGCAGCCCAAGAGACCGCCGCGGGACCCAGTACTTC. Amino acids: CASSPRDRRGTQYF.

The chain carries TRBV29-1 and TRBJ1-1; maybe TRBD1 (6 bases). The germline V and J ends were trimmed by 1 base and 9 bases, with 15 bases remaining between them. This CDR3 is 13 amino acids long. The germline V gene encodes CDR1 SQVTM and CDR2 ANQGSEA. The CDR3 DNA follows: TGCAGCGTTGAAGGACAGGAGGAAGTAAAAGCTTTCTTT. The encoded protein is CSVEGQEEVKAFF.

The V call is TRBV4-2, the J call TRBJ2-7, with no clear D. The V gene's germline CDR1 is LGHNA and CDR2 YNFKEQ. The CDR3 consists of 14 residues. The V and J ends lost 3 bases and 3 bases respectively, with 12 bases between them. As DNA, the CDR3 is TGTGCCAGCAGCCAGGCAGGTTCTAACTACGAGCAGTACTTC. Its translation is CASSQAGSNYEQYF.

This clone was detected only a few times. CDR3: CASSSPGQGDWYEQYF. CDR3 coding DNA: TGTGCCAGCAGTTCCCCCGGACAGGGTGATTGGTACGAGCAGTACTTC. V and J are TRBV27 and TRBJ2-7, with 8 positions matching TRBD1. From germline, CDR1 is MNHEY and CDR2 SMNVEV (reference sequence). J lost 4 bases, V lost 4 bases, and 12 bases had no gene match. The CDR3 length is 16 residues.

The gene calls are TRBV10-2 and TRBJ1-2, with a possible D match to TRBD1 (5 bases). Germline assignment: CDR1 WSHSY and CDR2 SAAADI. Trimming took off 2 bases at V and 4 bases at J, with 11 bases between the two ends. This CDR3 is 14 amino acids long. The chain's CDR3 is CASSEGTSVYGYTF. CDR3 coding DNA: TGCGCCAGCAGTGAGGGGACTTCGGTCTATGGCTACACCTTC.

This chain connects TRBV4-2 to TRBJ1-4; D not resolved. CDR3 length: 14 amino acids. The ends were cut back, 0 bases at V and 8 bases at J, with 10 bases in the middle. Germline V gene data show CDR1 as LGHNA and CDR2 as YNFKEQ. CDR3 region: CASSQDARAEKLFF. CDR3 sequence (DNA): TGTGCCAGCAGCCAAGATGCGAGGGCGGAAAAACTGTTTTTT.

The chain recombines TRBV30 with TRBJ1-1; weak D call: TRBD1 (5 bases). The CDR3 has 12 amino acids. Germline CDR1 reads GTSNPN; CDR2 reads SVGIG (reference sequence). Trimming shortened V by 5 bases and J by 4 bases, and 11 bases separated the two germline ends. CDR3 sequence reads: CAWGGGPTEAFF. The CDR3 DNA follows: TGTGCCTGGGGCGGGGGTCCCACTGAAGCTTTCTTT.

This clone appeared a few times. The V and J genes are TRBV2 and TRBJ1-2, with unresolved D. Trimming removed 3 bases at V and 4 bases at J, with 6 bases between. This CDR3 is 12 amino acids long. Germline CDR1 SNHLY, CDR2 FYNNEI. CDR3: CASSDEGYGYTF. In DNA form, the CDR3 reads TGTGCCAGCAGTGACGAGGGCTATGGCTACACCTTC. Supplemented by reference TRBV2 and TRBJ1-2, the full variable domain reads EPEVTQTPSHQVTQMGQEVILRCVPISNHLYFYWYRQILGQKVEFLVSFYNNEISEKSEIFDDQFSVERPDGSNFTLKIRSTKLEDSAMYFCASSDEGYGYTFGSGTRLTVV.

The V and J genes are TRBV11-1 and TRBJ2-7; 8 nucleotides align to TRBD1. The J segment lost 0 bases and the V segment lost 6 bases, leaving 7 bases of the junction unmatched. The germline V gene has CDR1 SGHAT and CDR2 FQDESV (reference sequence). This CDR3 spans 15 amino acids. CDR3 in DNA: TGTGCCAGCAGTACGGGACAGGCGAGCTCCTACGAGCAGTACTTC. This translates into CASSTGQASSYEQYF. Full variable domain (missing parts from reference TRBV11-1 and TRBJ2-7): EAEVAQSPRYKITEKSQAVAFWCDPISGHATLYWYRQILGQGPELLVQFQDESVVDDSQLPKDRFSAERLKGVDSTLKIQPAELGDSAMYLCASSTGQASSYEQYFGPGTRLTVT.

This chain joins TRBV4-1 and TRBJ2-5, with unresolved D. This CDR3 has 13 residues. CDR1 and CDR2 from the germline V gene are MGHRA and YSYEKL. V lost 2 bases and J 4 bases, leaving 8 bases between the germline ends. CDR3 protein: CASSQFPGETQYF. The DNA for the CDR3 is TGCGCCAGCAGCCAATTCCCCGGAGAGACCCAGTACTTC.

This chain connects TRBV5-4 to TRBJ1-4; D remains unclear. Germline CDR1 and CDR2: SGHNT and YYREEE (reference sequence). The CDR3 contains 19 residues. Trimming cost V 4 bases and J 5 bases, with 27 bases left between them. CDR3 sequence reads: CASSPPPTEPNLNNEKLFF. The CDR3 DNA follows: TGTGCCAGCAGCCCCCCTCCGACGGAGCCGAACTTAAACAATGAAAAACTGTTTTTT.

V is TRBV9 and J is TRBJ1-1, with 8 bases lining up with TRBD1. The J segment lost 5 bases and the V segment lost 0 bases, leaving 6 bases of the junction unmatched. The CDR3 contains 15 residues. Germline V gene data show CDR1 as SGDLS and CDR2 as YYNGEE. The CDR3 nucleotides read TGTGCCAGCAGCGTAGATCAGGGGGCAGGAACTGAAGCTTTCTTT. As protein: CASSVDQGAGTEAFF. The whole variable domain, remainder taken from reference TRBV9 and TRBJ1-1, is DSGVTQTPKHLITATGQRVTLRCSPRSGDLSVYWYQQSLDQGLQFLIQYYNGEERAKGNILERFSAQQFPDLHSELNLSSLELGDSALYFCASSVDQGAGTEAFFGQGTRLTVV.

The chain employs TRBV9 and TRBJ1-2; D ambiguous. CDR3 length: 13 residues. The V gene lost 0 bases and the J gene lost 7 bases, with 10 bases spanning the gap. In germline, CDR1 is SGDLS, CDR2 YYNGEE. The CDR3 DNA reads TGTGCCAGCAGCGTAGGGCCCGAGGGTGGCTACACCTTC. It is translated as CASSVGPEGGYTF.

This clone was observed a few times. The chain carries TRBV6-1 and TRBJ2-7, with 7 bases matching TRBD1. This CDR3 spans 12 amino acids. V trimming: 9 bases; J trimming: 5 bases; junction bases outside the gene matches: 7. Germline V gives CDR1 MNHNS, CDR2 SASEGT. CDR3 in amino acids: CASSGQSDEQYF. Written as DNA, the CDR3 is TGTGCCAGTTCGGGACAGTCCGACGAGCAGTACTTC.

Here the CDR3 reads CAISGMAGNSPLHF. The CDR3 nucleotides are TGTGCCATCAGCGGCATGGCGGGGAATTCACCCCTCCACTTT. This chain links TRBV10-3 with TRBJ1-6; D is uncertain. The ends were cut back, 6 bases at V and 7 bases at J, with 13 bases in the middle. This CDR3 spans 14 amino acids. The germline gives CDR1 ENHRY, CDR2 SYGVKD.

J is TRBJ2-7 and V is TRBV19; D gene unclear. This CDR3 comprises 11 residues. The V gene's germline CDR1 is LNHDA and CDR2 SQIVND (reference sequence). V was trimmed by 5 bases and J by 6 bases, leaving 8 bases between them. The CDR3 nucleotides read TGTGCCAGTAGTGGTGCTGGCGAGCAGTACTTC. The encoded protein is CASSGAGEQYF.

There are a few counts of this clone. This chain links TRBV11-2 with TRBJ1-2, with 8 bases identical to TRBD1. V trimming: 3 bases; J trimming: 3 bases; junction bases outside the gene matches: 6. The CDR3 covers 15 residues. Germline-derived CDR1 and CDR2 are SGHAT and FQNNGV. This CDR3 is CASSLDRDRYYGYTF. DNA for the CDR3: TGTGCCAGCAGCTTGGATCGGGACAGGTACTATGGCTACACCTTC.

This clone showed up just a few times. The chain joins TRBV27 to TRBJ2-1; TRBD1 aligns across 7 bases. Germline-derived CDR1 and CDR2 are MNHEY and SMNVEV (reference sequence). The trim removed 1 base at V and 3 bases at J, leaving 0 bases unmatched. The length of the CDR3 is 14 residues. CDR3 amino acids: CASSLYRGYNEQFF. In DNA, the CDR3 is TGTGCCAGCAGTTTATACAGGGGCTACAATGAGCAGTTCTTC.

By proportion, this clone is medium-sized (0.01 to 0.1%). The chain is built from TRBV9 and TRBJ1-1; no clear D gene. The CDR3 runs to 14 residues. Germline CDR1 and CDR2: SGDLS and YYNGEE. V lost 3 bases and J 11 bases, leaving 20 bases between the germline ends. CDR3 DNA sequence: TGTGCCAGCAGCGGCCCGAACGATGGGGTTGGGGCTTTCTTT. It specifies CASSGPNDGVGAFF.

This clone was counted a single time. This chain uses TRBV4-1 with TRBJ1-1; the D is unclear. The CDR3 is 17 residues long. The V and J ends lost 0 bases and 4 bases respectively, with 18 bases between them. In germline, CDR1 is MGHRA, CDR2 YSYEKL. The CDR3: CASSQDISVVRATEAFF. The DNA for the CDR3 is TGCGCCAGCAGCCAAGATATTTCTGTTGTGAGGGCCACTGAAGCTTTCTTT.

This clone appeared a single time. V gene TRBV5-1 combines with J gene TRBJ2-5; 9 positions agree with TRBD1. The J segment lost 4 bases and the V segment lost 4 bases, leaving 8 bases of the junction unmatched. The CDR3 extends over 15 amino acids. CDR1 and CDR2 (germline): SGHRS, YFSETQ. CDR3 DNA: TGCGCCAGCAGCCTATGGACAGGGGCAACAGAGACCCAGTACTTC. This sequence encodes CASSLWTGATETQYF.

V and J are TRBV28 and TRBJ1-2, with 7 bases lining up with TRBD1. Germline trimming cut 6 bases from V and 6 bases from J; bases unmatched to any gene: 7. This CDR3 contains 13 residues. Germline assignment: CDR1 MDHEN and CDR2 SYDVKM. For the CDR3, the DNA is TGTGCCAGCAGCCAGGGGGTGACCCATGGCTACACCTTC. This sequence encodes CASSQGVTHGYTF.

The chain couples TRBV5-1 to TRBJ1-1; 7 nucleotides line up with TRBD1. Germline assignment: CDR1 SGHRS and CDR2 YFSETQ. J lost 6 bases, V lost 2 bases, and 10 bases had no gene match. The CDR3 is made up of 15 amino acids. The CDR3 is CASSFYDRANAEAFF. The CDR3 bases are TGCGCCAGCAGCTTTTATGACAGGGCCAACGCTGAAGCTTTCTTT.

This rearrangement joins TRBV5-6 to TRBJ1-3; D gene uncertain. This CDR3 has 11 residues. The germline gives CDR1 SGHDT, CDR2 YYEEEE. V gave up 4 bases and J gave up 8 bases, with 7 bases separating them. The CDR3 DNA sequence: TGTGCCAGCAGCCTCGGATACACCATATATTTT. As protein: CASSLGYTIYF.